This TCR beta chain was profiled in a study of T cell repertoires in cytomegalovirus infection. The overall study: Recently identified HLA-C-restricted CMV epitopes and well-studied HLA-B-restricted CMV epitopes were used by the study. Indications of both CMV infection and matching HLA type were provided by public TCR beta signatures. Study results and limitations: There were HLA-C-restricted CMV-specific TCR beta clonotypes dominating the ex vivo response. Cumulative public TCR beta family frequency identified CMV carriers with the relevant HLA.

Germline V gene sequence: CDR1 DFQATT, CDR2 SNEGSKA (reference sequence). V shed 1 base, J shed 7 bases, and the junction held 14 bases outside the gene matches. This CDR3 contains 17 residues. TCRdb re-called the reads through MiXCR, storing one row per CDR3 protein. The sample yields 680,000 or so distinct CDR3 sequences, around a third seen once. With respect to this clonotype: Its antigen remains unidentified.

The V and J genes are TRBV20-1 and TRBJ2-1, with 9 bases aligning to TRBD2. Here the sequenced sample was cultured PBMCs, taken from culture after CMV antigen stimulation. This sequence was found in a human donor in good health (CMV status not recorded). Some clones in this sample may be carry-over from other donors' samples. The CDR3 nucleotides are TGCAGTGCTAGAGTCGGCGTTGAAGCGGGAGGTTGGAATGAGCAGTTCTTC. Translation: CSARVGVEAGGWNEQFF.